The present T cell receptor (beta chain) was sequenced within a study of T cell changes during pregnancy in multiple sclerosis. Germline V gives CDR1 SGHVS, CDR2 FNYEAQ. Trimming shortened V by 3 bases and J by 3 bases, and 12 bases separated the two germline ends. The CDR3 length is 15 residues. The method was immunoSEQ multiplex PCR; TCRdb's version includes in-frame clones alone and lacks a portion of them. The sample shows tens of thousands of clones, 90% to 95% of them seen only once. The origin of this receptor is a female donor in good health, enrolled as a control in a pregnancy study. This rearrangement joins TRBV7-6 to TRBJ1-3; D is possibly TRBD1 (5 bases). The sequenced sample was peripheral blood, obtained in the second trimester of pregnancy. The CDR3 protein is CASSFQGGSGNTIYF. Written as DNA, the CDR3 is TGTGCCAGCAGCTTTCAGGGCGGGAGTGGAAACACCATATATTTT. Together with reference TRBV7-6 and TRBJ1-3, the CDR3 gives the full variable domain: GAGVSQSPRYKVTKRGQDVALRCDPISGHVSLYWYRQALGQGPEFLTYFNYEAQQDKSGLPNDRFSAERPEGSISTLTIQRTEQRDSAMYRCASSFQGGSGNTIYFGEGSWLTVV.